The 11 T cell receptor beta chains below come from one sample, sequenced in a study of identical twins. TCRdb re-called the 5' RACE reads through MiXCR, storing one row per CDR3 protein. This sample has 450,000 or so distinct CDR3 sequences, with about 18% found just once. Sequencing input: naive T cells sorted from blood. The receptors come from a man over 45 in good health.

The chain joins TRBV20-1 to TRBJ2-5; D gene unclear. CDR3 length: 13 residues. CDR1 DFQATT and CDR2 SNEGSKA come from the germline V gene (reference sequence). The V end lost 3 bases, the J end lost 1 base, and 9 bases lay between the germline ends. For the CDR3, the DNA is TGCAGTGCTAGCGGCTACCCCCAAGAGACCCAGTACTTC. It translates to CSASGYPQETQYF.

This clonotype was recorded a few times. V usage is TRBV7-6 and J usage is TRBJ2-1; 10 positions agree with TRBD2. There are 15 residues in the CDR3. With 1 base clipped from V and 8 bases from J, the junction kept 5 bases outside the gene matches. Germline V gives CDR1 SGHVS, CDR2 FNYEAQ. The CDR3 sequence: CASSLEPSGGYEQFF. CDR3 coding DNA: TGTGCCAGCAGCTTAGAGCCTAGCGGGGGCTATGAGCAGTTCTTC.

This clonotype appeared a few times. V is TRBV6-1 and J is TRBJ2-2; TRBD1 is a possible D gene (6 bases). The CDR3 covers 13 residues. Trimming stripped 6 bases from V and 4 bases from J, with 9 bases between. The V gene's germline CDR1 is MNHNS and CDR2 SASEGT. DNA of the CDR3: TGTGCCAGCAGACAGGGCTTCACCGGGGAGCTGTTTTTT. Protein product: CASRQGFTGELFF.

The chain is built from TRBV29-1 and TRBJ1-5; unclear D gene. This CDR3 spans 13 amino acids. Germline CDR1 reads SQVTM; CDR2 reads ANQGSEA. V was cut by 4 bases and J by 3 bases, with 10 bases left in between. For the CDR3, the DNA is TGCAGCGTTGGTCACGGATTCAATCAGCCCCAGCATTTT. Protein sequence: CSVGHGFNQPQHF.

The table lists this clonotype with a few counts. The rearrangement uses TRBV12-3 or TRBV12-4 and TRBJ1-4, with D unclear. The CDR3 contains 13 residues. With 5 bases removed from V and 8 bases from J, the gap between germline ends came to 12 bases. CDR3 amino acids: CASSPGEAEKLFF. For the CDR3, the DNA is TGTGCCAGCAGTCCTGGCGAGGCCGAAAAACTGTTTTTT.

The chain is built from TRBV6-1 and TRBJ2-6; TRBD1 agrees at 9 bases. The V and J ends lost 6 bases and 3 bases, in that order; junction bases with no gene match: 6. The CDR3 runs 16 residues. The germline V gene has CDR1 MNHNS and CDR2 SASEGT. CDR3 sequence reads: CASRRTGGGGANVLTF. The CDR3 coding sequence is TGTGCCAGCAGAAGAACAGGGGGCGGTGGGGCCAACGTCCTGACTTTC.

This clonotype was observed at least ten times. V usage is TRBV6-1 and J usage is TRBJ2-7; 11 nucleotides agree with TRBD2. The CDR3 covers 15 residues. J was trimmed by 3 bases and V by 6 bases; bases with no gene match: 7. Per the germline V gene, CDR1 is MNHNS and CDR2 is SASEGT. CDR3 in amino acids: CASSLGLAGHYEQYF. CDR3 coding DNA: TGTGCCAGCAGCCTCGGACTAGCGGGCCACTACGAGCAGTACTTC.

The CDR3 region has the DNA TGCAGTGCTAGGGGCCCGATGTCTGTTGTACAGCCCCAGCATTTT. Translation: CSARGPMSVVQPQHF. The chain combines TRBV20-1 with TRBJ1-5; D is unclear. Germline lookup yields CDR1 DFQATT and CDR2 SNEGSKA (reference sequence). The CDR3 contains 15 residues. The germline V and J ends were trimmed by 3 bases and 7 bases, with 19 bases remaining between them.

This clonotype was detected only a few times. The chain is built from TRBV20-1 and TRBJ2-5, with a weak D call TRBD2 (7 bases). Germline V gene data show CDR1 as DFQATT and CDR2 as SNEGSKA (reference sequence). The CDR3 is 15 amino acids. V was cut by 6 bases and J by 7 bases, with 24 bases left in between. This CDR3 is CSARTMGGRLGTQYF. CDR3 sequence (DNA): TGCAGTGCACGCACGATGGGGGGGCGTTTGGGGACCCAGTACTTC.

The chain is built from TRBV6-5 and TRBJ1-6, with D maybe TRBD1 (5 bases). The CDR3 is 15 residues long. The germline V gene encodes CDR1 MNHEY and CDR2 SVGAGI. The V and J ends lost 2 bases and 7 bases respectively, with 12 bases between them. CDR3 bases: TGTGCCAGCAGTTACGGGCAGGGTGACAATTCACCCCTCCACTTT. Protein sequence: CASSYGQGDNSPLHF.

The chain joins TRBV20-1 to TRBJ2-3; 9 positions match TRBD2. The length of the CDR3 is 17 residues. Germline V gene sequence: CDR1 DFQATT, CDR2 SNEGSKA (reference sequence). V trimming: 3 bases; J trimming: 1 base; junction bases outside the gene matches: 11. The CDR3 reads CSASDWREGRGTDTQYF. For the CDR3, the DNA is TGCAGTGCTAGTGATTGGCGGGAGGGCAGAGGCACAGATACGCAGTATTTT.